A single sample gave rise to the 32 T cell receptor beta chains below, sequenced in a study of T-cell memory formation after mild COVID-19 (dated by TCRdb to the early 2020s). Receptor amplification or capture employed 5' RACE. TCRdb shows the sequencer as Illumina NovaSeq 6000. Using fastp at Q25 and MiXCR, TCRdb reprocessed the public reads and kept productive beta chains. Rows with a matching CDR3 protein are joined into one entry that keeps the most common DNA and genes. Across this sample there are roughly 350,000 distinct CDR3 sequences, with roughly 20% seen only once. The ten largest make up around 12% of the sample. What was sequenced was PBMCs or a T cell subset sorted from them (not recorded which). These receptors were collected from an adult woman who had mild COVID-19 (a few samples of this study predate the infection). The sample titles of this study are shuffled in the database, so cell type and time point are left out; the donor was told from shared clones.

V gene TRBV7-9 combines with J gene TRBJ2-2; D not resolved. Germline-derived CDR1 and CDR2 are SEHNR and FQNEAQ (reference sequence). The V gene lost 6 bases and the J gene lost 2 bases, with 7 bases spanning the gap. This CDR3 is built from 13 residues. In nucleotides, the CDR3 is TGTGCCAGCAGTTCAGAAAACACCGGGGAGCTGTTTTTT. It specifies CASSSENTGELFF.

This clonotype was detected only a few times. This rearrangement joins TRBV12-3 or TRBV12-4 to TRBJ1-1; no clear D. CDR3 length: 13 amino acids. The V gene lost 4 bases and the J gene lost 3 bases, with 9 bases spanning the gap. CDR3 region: CASSWRGHTEAFF. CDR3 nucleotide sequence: TGTGCCAGCAGTTGGCGGGGTCACACTGAAGCTTTCTTT.

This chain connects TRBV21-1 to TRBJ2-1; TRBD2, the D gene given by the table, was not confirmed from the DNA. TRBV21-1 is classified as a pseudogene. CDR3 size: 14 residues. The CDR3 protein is CASSSGGSWSEQFF. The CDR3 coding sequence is TGTGCCAGCAGCAGCGGCGGGAGCTGGAGTGAGCAGTTCTTC.

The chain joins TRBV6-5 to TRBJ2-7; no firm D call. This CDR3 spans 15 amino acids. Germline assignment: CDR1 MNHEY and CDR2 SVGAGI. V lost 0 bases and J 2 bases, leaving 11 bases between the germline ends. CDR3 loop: CASSYSSEPTYEQYF. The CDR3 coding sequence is TGTGCCAGCAGTTACTCATCGGAGCCAACCTACGAGCAGTACTTC.

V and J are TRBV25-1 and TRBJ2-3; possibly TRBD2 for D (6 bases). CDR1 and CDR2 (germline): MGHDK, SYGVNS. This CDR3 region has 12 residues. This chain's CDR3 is CRGALGTDTQYF. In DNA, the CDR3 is TGTCGCGGGGCATTAGGCACAGATACGCAGTATTTT.

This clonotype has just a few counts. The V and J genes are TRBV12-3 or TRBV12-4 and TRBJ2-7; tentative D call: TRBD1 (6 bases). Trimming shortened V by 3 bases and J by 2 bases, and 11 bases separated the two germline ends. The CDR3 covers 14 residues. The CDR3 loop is CASSFLDSPYEQYF. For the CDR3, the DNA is TGTGCCAGCAGTTTCTTGGACAGTCCCTACGAGCAGTACTTC.

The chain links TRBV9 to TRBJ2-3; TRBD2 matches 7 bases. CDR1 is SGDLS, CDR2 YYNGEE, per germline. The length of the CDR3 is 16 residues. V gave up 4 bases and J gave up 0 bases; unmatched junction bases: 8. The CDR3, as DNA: TGTGCCAGCAGCCCCCGAGCGGGGTCTAGCACAGATACGCAGTATTTT. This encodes CASSPRAGSSTDTQYF.

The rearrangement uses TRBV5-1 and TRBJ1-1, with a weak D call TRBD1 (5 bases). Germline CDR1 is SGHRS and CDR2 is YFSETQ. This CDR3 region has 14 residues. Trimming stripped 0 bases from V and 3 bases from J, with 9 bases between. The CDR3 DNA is TGCGCCAGCAGCTTGGAGAGAGGGGACACTGAAGCTTTCTTT. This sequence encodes CASSLERGDTEAFF. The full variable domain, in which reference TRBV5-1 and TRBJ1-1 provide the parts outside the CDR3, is KAGVTQTPRYLIKTRGQQVTLSCSPISGHRSVSWYQQTPGQGLQFLFEYFSETQRNKGNFPGRFSGRQFSNSRSEMNVSTLELGDSALYLCASSLERGDTEAFFGQGTRLTVV.

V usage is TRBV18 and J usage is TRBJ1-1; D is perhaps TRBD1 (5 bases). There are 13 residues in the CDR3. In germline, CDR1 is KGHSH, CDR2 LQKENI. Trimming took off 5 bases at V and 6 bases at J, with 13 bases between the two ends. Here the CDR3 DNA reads TGTGCCAGCTCAACGCGAGACAGAGCTGAAGCTTTCTTT. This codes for CASSTRDRAEAFF.

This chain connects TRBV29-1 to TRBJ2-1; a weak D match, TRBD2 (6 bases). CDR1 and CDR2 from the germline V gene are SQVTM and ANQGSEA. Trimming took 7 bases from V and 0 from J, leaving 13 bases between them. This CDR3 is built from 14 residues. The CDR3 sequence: CSAESGSSYNEQFF. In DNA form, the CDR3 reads TGCAGCGCGGAATCCGGGAGCTCCTACAATGAGCAGTTCTTC.

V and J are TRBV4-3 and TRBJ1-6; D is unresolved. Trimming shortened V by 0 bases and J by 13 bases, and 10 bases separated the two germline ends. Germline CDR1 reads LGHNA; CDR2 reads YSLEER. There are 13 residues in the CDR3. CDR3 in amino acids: CASSQDMTGPLHF. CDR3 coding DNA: TGCGCCAGCAGCCAAGATATGACGGGTCCCCTCCACTTT.

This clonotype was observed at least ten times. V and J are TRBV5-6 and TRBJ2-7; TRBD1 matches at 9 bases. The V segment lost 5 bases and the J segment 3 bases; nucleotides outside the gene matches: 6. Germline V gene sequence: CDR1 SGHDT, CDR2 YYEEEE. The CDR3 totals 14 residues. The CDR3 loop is CASSYGTGFYEQYF. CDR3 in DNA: TGTGCCAGCAGTTACGGGACAGGGTTCTACGAGCAGTACTTC.

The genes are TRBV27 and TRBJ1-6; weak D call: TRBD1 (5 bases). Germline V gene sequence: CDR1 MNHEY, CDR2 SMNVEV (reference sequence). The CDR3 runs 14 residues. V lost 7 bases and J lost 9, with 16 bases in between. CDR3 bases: TGTGCCAGCAAGTCGACAGAAAGGGCTTCACCCCTCCACTTT. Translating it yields CASKSTERASPLHF.

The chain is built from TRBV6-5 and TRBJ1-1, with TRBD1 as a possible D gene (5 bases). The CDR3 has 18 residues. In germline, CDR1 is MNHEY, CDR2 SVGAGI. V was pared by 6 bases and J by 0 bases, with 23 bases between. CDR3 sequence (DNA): TGTGCCAGCAGGAGATTCGCTTACGTGACAGCGATGAACACTGAAGCTTTCTTT. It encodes CASRRFAYVTAMNTEAFF.

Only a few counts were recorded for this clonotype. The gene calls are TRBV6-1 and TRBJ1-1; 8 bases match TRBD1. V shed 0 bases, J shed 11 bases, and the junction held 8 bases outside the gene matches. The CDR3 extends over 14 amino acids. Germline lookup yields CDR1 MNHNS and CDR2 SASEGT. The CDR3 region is CASSEAVRTGKAFF. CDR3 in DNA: TGTGCCAGCAGTGAAGCTGTCAGGACAGGGAAGGCTTTCTTT.

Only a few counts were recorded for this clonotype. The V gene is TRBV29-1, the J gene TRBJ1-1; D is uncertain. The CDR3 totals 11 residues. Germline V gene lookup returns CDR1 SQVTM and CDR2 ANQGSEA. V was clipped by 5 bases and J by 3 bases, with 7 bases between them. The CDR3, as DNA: TGCAGCGTTCGACACGACACTGAAGCTTTCTTT. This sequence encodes CSVRHDTEAFF.

The CDR3 DNA sequence: TGTGCCAGCAGCCCTACCGGACAGGGGGGATTGGAGACCCAGTACTTC. It is translated as CASSPTGQGGLETQYF. J is TRBJ2-5 and V is TRBV7-9; 10 nucleotides match TRBD1. CDR1 is SEHNR, CDR2 FQNEAQ, per germline (reference sequence). The ends lost 5 bases at V and 5 bases at J; junction bases unmatched: 11. CDR3 length equals 16 residues.

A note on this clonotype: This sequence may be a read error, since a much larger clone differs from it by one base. The DNA for the CDR3 is TGCGCCAGCAGCCGGTGCCGGGACACCGAAGCTTTCTTT. Translating it yields CASSRCRDTEAFF. The chain carries TRBV5-1 and TRBJ1-1; weak D call: TRBD1 (6 bases). The V gene's germline CDR1 is SGHRS and CDR2 YFSETQ. CDR3 size: 13 residues.

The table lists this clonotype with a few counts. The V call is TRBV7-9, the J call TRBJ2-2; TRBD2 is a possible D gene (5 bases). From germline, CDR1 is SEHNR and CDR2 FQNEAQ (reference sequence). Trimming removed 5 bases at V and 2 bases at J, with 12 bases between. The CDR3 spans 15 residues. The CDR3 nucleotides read TGTGCCAGCAGCCGCGGCGGGTTCAACACCGGGGAGCTGTTTTTT. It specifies CASSRGGFNTGELFF.

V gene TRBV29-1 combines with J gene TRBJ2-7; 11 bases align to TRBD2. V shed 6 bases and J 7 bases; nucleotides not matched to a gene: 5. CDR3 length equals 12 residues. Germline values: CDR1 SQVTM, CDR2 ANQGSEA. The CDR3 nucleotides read TGCAGCGTCAGACTAGCGGGAAGGGAGCAGTACTTC. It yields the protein CSVRLAGREQYF.

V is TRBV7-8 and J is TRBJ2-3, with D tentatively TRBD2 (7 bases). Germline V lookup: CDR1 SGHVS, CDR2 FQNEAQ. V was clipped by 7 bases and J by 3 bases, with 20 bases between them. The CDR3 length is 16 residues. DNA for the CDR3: TGTGCCAGCACCCCCAGGGGTGGGAGGGGGACAGATACGCAGTATTTT. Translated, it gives CASTPRGGRGTDTQYF.

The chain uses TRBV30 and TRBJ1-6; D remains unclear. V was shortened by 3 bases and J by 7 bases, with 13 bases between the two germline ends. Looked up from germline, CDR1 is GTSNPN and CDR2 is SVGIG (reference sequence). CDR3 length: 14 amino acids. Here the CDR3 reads CAWSPTVLNSPLHF. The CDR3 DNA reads TGTGCCTGGAGCCCTACGGTCCTGAATTCACCCCTCCACTTT.

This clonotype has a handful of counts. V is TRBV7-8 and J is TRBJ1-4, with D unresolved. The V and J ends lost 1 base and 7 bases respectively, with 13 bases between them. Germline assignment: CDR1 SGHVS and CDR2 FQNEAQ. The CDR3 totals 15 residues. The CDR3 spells CASSLGATKGEKLFF. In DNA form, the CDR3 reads TGTGCCAGCAGCTTAGGGGCAACAAAGGGTGAAAAACTGTTTTTT.

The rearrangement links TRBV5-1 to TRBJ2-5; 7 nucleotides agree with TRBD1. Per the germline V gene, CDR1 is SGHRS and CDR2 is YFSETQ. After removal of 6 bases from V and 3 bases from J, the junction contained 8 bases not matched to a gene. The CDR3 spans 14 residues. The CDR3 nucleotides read TGCGCCAGCAATACGGGGACAGATAAAGAGACCCAGTACTTC. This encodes CASNTGTDKETQYF.

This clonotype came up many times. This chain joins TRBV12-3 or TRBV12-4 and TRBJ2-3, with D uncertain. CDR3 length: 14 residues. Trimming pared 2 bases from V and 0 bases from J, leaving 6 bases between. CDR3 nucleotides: TGTGCCAGCAGTTTATGGGGAAGCACAGATACGCAGTATTTT. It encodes CASSLWGSTDTQYF.

The CDR3, as DNA: TGTGCCAGCTTTGGGGGACAGGGGGCAGATACGCAGTATTTT. Translating it yields CASFGGQGADTQYF. This chain joins TRBV7-9 and TRBJ2-3; 11 bases fit TRBD1. This CDR3 region has 14 residues. Germline V CDR1 and CDR2: SEHNR, FQNEAQ (reference sequence). Trimming at V came to 8 bases and at J to 4 bases, leaving 5 bases not matched to a gene. The full variable domain, completed using reference TRBV7-9 and TRBJ2-3, is DTGVSQNPRHKITKRGQNVTFRCDPISEHNRLYWYRQTLGQGPEFLTYFQNEAQLEKSRLLSDRFSAERPKGSFSTLEIQRTEQGDSAMYLCASFGGQGADTQYFGPGTRLTVL.

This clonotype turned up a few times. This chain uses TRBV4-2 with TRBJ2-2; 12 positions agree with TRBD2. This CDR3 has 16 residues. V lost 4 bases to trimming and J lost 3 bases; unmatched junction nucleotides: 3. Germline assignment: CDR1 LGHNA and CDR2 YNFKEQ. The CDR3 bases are TGTGCCAGCAGCCCGCGGACTAGCGGGGACACCGGGGAGCTGTTTTTT. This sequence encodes CASSPRTSGDTGELFF.

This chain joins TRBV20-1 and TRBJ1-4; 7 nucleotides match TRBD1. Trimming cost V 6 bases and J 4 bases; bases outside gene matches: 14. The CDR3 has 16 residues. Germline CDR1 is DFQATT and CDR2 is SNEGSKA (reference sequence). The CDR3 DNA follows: TGCAGTGCCACGGGACAGCACCCGAACTATAATGAAAAACTGTTTTTT. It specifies CSATGQHPNYNEKLFF.

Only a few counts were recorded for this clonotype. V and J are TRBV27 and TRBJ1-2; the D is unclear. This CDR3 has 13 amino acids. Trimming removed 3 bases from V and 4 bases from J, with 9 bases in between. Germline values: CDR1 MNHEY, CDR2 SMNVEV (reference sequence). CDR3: CASSLKGTYGYTF. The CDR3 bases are TGTGCCAGCAGTTTGAAGGGAACCTATGGCTACACCTTC.

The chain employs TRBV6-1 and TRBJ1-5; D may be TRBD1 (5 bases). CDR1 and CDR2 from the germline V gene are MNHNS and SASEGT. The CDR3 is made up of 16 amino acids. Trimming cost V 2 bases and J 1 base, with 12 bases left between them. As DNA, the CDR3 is TGTGCCAGCAGTGAATCCGGGGCCCTGAGCAATCAGCCCCAGCATTTT. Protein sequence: CASSESGALSNQPQHF.

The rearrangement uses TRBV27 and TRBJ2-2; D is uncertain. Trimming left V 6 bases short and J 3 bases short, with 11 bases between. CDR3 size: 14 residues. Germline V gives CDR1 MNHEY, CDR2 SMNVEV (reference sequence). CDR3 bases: TGTGCCAGCAGCCACCATGGGGACACCGGGGAGCTGTTTTTT. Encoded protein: CASSHHGDTGELFF.

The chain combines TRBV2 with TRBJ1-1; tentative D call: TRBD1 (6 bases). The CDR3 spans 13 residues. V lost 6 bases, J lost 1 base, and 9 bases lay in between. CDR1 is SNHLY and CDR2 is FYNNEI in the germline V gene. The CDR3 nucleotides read TGTGCCAGCAGGAAGGGGGGGAACACTGAAGCTTTCTTT. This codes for CASRKGGNTEAFF.